The TCR beta chain described here comes from a study of identical twins. General study findings and limits: The study drew conclusions from cross-sectional statistical analysis, not from following the same donors. An excess of low generation probability was shown by twin-shared out-of-frame alpha sequences.

This clonotype was counted many times. Its antigen is still unknown. CDR1 is SEHNR and CDR2 is FQNEAQ in the germline V gene (reference sequence). Trimming removed 4 bases from V and 6 bases from J, with 10 bases in between. The CDR3 loop spans 13 amino acids. All donors were healthy Caucasians. The authors used template switching to add a universal primer site and gave cDNA unique molecular identifiers. One entry per CDR3 protein results from TCRdb running MiXCR on the 5' RACE reads. Here the sample spans hundreds of thousands of distinct CDR3 sequences, around 6.1% being singletons. This chain joins TRBV7-9 and TRBJ2-4; D is unclear. The sequenced material came from naive T cells sorted from blood. This receptor was taken from a man aged 18 to 29 in good health. CDR3 bases: TGTGCCAGCAGCTCTTCTGGATCAAACATTCAGTACTTC. Encoded protein: CASSSSGSNIQYF.